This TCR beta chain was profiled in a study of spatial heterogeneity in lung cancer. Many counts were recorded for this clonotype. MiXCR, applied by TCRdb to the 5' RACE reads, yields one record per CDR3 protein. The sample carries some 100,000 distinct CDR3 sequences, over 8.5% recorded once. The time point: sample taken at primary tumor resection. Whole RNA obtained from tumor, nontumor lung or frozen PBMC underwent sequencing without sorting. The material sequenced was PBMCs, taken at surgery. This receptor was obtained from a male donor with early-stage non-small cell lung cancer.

The CDR3 region has the DNA TGTGCCAGCAGTTCCCAGAGGGACAATGAGCAGTTCTTC. The encoded protein is CASSSQRDNEQFF. The genes are TRBV28 and TRBJ2-1; TRBD2 might be the D (5 bases). Trimming removed 4 bases at V and 5 bases at J, with 9 bases between. Germline V lookup: CDR1 MDHEN, CDR2 SYDVKM. CDR3 length equals 13 residues. The entire variable domain, with the rest obtained from reference TRBV28 and TRBJ2-1, is as follows: DVKVTQSSRYLVKRTGEKVFLECVQDMDHENMFWYRQDPGLGLRLIYFSYDVKMKEKGDIPEGYSVSREKKERFSLILESASTNQTSMYLCASSSQRDNEQFFGPGTRLTVL.